This T cell receptor beta chain is drawn from a study of T cell responses to AZD1222 COVID-19 vaccine. Per germline, CDR1 LNHDA and CDR2 SQIVND (reference sequence). The V gene end was trimmed by 1 base and the J gene end by 4 bases; junction bases not matched to a gene: 7. This CDR3 region has 16 residues. Clones were read by immunoSEQ multiplex PCR, and TCRdb kept only the in-frame ones, dropping some. This sample has about 180,000 clones; around 87% occur once, and the top ten carry 2.6%. This sequence originates from an adult in good health. This chain joins TRBV19 and TRBJ1-5; 7 bases map to TRBD1. The source was peripheral blood, collected on day 0 of AZD1222 vaccination. CDR3 sequence reads: CASSIARTGINQPQHF. The CDR3 bases are TGTGCCAGTAGTATAGCTAGGACAGGAATTAATCAGCCCCAGCATTTT.